This T cell receptor beta chain came from a study of blood T cell repertoires in COVID-19. At the level of the study: COVID-19 samples from acute and convalescent phases originated in the United States, Italy and Spain. T cells, B-cell-depleted T cells, or PBMCs supplied cDNA or gDNA.

Per the original methods: Amplification of reference gene primers was used by the study to estimate nucleated cell counts. Using immunoSEQ multiplex PCR, the repertoire was profiled, and TCRdb retains in-frame clones only, with some absent. That table is the source of V, J and clone size, and D and trimming were worked out from the DNA. The table includes some 150,000 clones, approximately 88% detected once. The CDR3 has 15 amino acids. The germline V gene encodes CDR1 SGHTA and CDR2 FQGNSA. Trimming cost V 1 base and J 5 bases; bases outside gene matches: 5. The specimen sequenced was peripheral blood. This clonotype was obtained from a man aged 55 to 70 with acute or convalescent COVID-19. The chain has TRBV7-2 and TRBJ1-3; 7 bases are shared with TRBD1. The CDR3 region is CASSLGTGFRNTIYF. CDR3 nucleotides: TGTGCCAGCAGCTTAGGGACAGGATTTCGAAACACCATATATTTT.